A selection of T cell receptor beta chains follows, all from one sample in a study of shared T cell receptors in the human thymus. Here immunoSEQ multiplex PCR was the method, and the copy in TCRdb shows in-frame clones only, minus some. The sample yields about 380,000 clones, more than 85% seen once. The sample taken for sequencing was thymocytes. The receptors shown here come from a human donor. Each CDR3 is given with its conserved first and last residue. The order of the fields is clone size, V gene, D gene, J gene, CDR3 DNA, CDR3 protein. The D gene is left open where the match is weak. Size is stated for part of the rows, as once, few or many counts, or as a class when the clone is expanded.

NA	TRBV25-1	NA	TRBJ2-5	TGTGCCAGCAGTGCCTTCCCTAGCCGGGCCTTCTGGTACTTC	CASSAFPSRAFWYF
NA	TRBV4-1	TRBD2	TRBJ2-3	TGCGCCAGCAGCCAAGAAGGACGTACTAGCGGGAGCCCTAGCACAGATACGCAGTATTTT	CASSQEGRTSGSPSTDTQYF
NA	TRBV5-5	NA	TRBJ1-3	TGTGCCAGCACCCTGGGATTTCTCCCCGGAAACACCATATATTTT	CASTLGFLPGNTIYF
once	TRBV4-2	TRBD2	TRBJ2-1	TGTGCCAGCAGCCAAGATCGAACTAGCGGACTTGAGCAGTTCTTC	CASSQDRTSGLEQFF
NA	TRBV28	TRBD2	TRBJ2-7	TGTGCCAGCAGTTCAATGAGGACTAGCGGGAGGGCCGGCGAGCAGTACTTC	CASSSMRTSGRAGEQYF
NA	TRBV9	TRBD2	TRBJ2-5	TGTGCCAGCAGCGCCTCTAGCGGAGGAGAGACCCAGTACTTC	CASSASSGGETQYF
NA	TRBV6-1	NA	TRBJ2-5	TGTGCCAGCAGGCCGAGTCTAGGGGAGACCCAGTACTTC	CASRPSLGETQYF
NA	TRBV9	TRBD2	TRBJ2-5	TGTGCCAGCAGCCCTAGCGGGATGGGGGAGACCCAGTACTTC	CASSPSGMGETQYF
NA	TRBV28	NA	TRBJ2-1	TGTGCCAGCATAAAGGGGTCCCGCTACAATGAGCAGTTCTTC	CASIKGSRYNEQFF
NA	TRBV29-1	TRBD1	TRBJ2-1	TGCAGCGTCCGCGACGGGACAGGGCAGTTCTTC	CSVRDGTGQFF
NA	TRBV27	TRBD2	TRBJ2-3	TGTGCCAGCAGTCCTAGCGGGGTCACAGATACGCAGTATTTT	CASSPSGVTDTQYF
NA	TRBV28	TRBD1	TRBJ1-2	TGTGCCAGCAGTCATAATCTATTACAGGGGCTAGCTAACTATGGCTACACCTTC	CASSHNLLQGLANYGYTF
NA	TRBV4-3	TRBD1	TRBJ1-2	TGCGCCAGCAGCCGCGGGACAGTGGGGGGCTACACCTTC	CASSRGTVGGYTF
NA	TRBV6-4	TRBD1	TRBJ1-2	TGTGCCAGCAGTAAGTTACCGGGACAGGCTGCTGGCTACACCTTC	CASSKLPGQAAGYTF
NA	TRBV4-1	TRBD2	TRBJ2-7	TGCGCCAGCAGCCATGGTCCACTAGCGGGAGGGTCCTACGAGCAGTACTTC	CASSHGPLAGGSYEQYF
few	TRBV5-6	TRBD2	TRBJ2-1	TGTGCCAGCAGCTTGGGACGGAGAGGGACTAGCGGGAGCCATGAGCAGTTCTTC	CASSLGRRGTSGSHEQFF
NA	TRBV19	TRBD1	TRBJ2-2	TGTGCCAGTAGTCCCGGGACAGTTAACACCGGGGAGCTGTTTTTT	CASSPGTVNTGELFF
NA	TRBV9	TRBD1	TRBJ2-1	TGTGCCAGCAGCGAGACAGGGGGAATCCGCAATGAGCAGTTCTTC	CASSETGGIRNEQFF
NA	TRBV5-4	TRBD2	TRBJ2-1	TGTGCCAGCAGGGAGGGGACTAGCGGGAAACGGAATGAGCAGTTCTTC	CASREGTSGKRNEQFF
NA	TRBV5-4	NA	TRBJ1-4	TGTGCCAGCAGCGCACAACCCAGGGTGGAGGCTAATGAAAAACTGTTTTTT	CASSAQPRVEANEKLFF
NA	TRBV19	NA	TRBJ2-1	TGTGCCAGCCCATACTTCAGGGGAGACAATGAGCAGTTCTTC	CASPYFRGDNEQFF
NA	TRBV7-8	NA	TRBJ1-1	TGTGCCAGCAGCCCAATTGCAGGGCCTGAAGCTTTCTTT	CASSPIAGPEAFF
NA	TRBV19	NA	TRBJ2-1	TGTGCCAGTAGGCAGTCTCTTTTCAATTTCAATGAGCAGTTCTTC	CASRQSLFNFNEQFF
NA	TRBV27	NA	TRBJ1-1	TGTGCCAGCAGTCTTTCGATGAACACTGAAGCTTTCTTT	CASSLSMNTEAFF
NA	TRBV27	NA	TRBJ2-7	TGTGCCAGCAGTTTATCGACCCGCGGGGCCTACGAGCAGTACTTC	CASSLSTRGAYEQYF
NA	TRBV6-5	TRBD1	TRBJ1-2	TGTGCCAGCAGAAGCAGGGGGGACGGCTACTATGGCTACACCTTC	CASRSRGDGYYGYTF
NA	TRBV27	NA	TRBJ1-4	TGTGCCAGCAGGGTCATGGCAACTAATGAAAAACTGTTTTTT	CASRVMATNEKLFF